A selection of T cell receptor beta chains follows, all from one sample in a study of tumor-infiltrating lymphocytes in primary liver carcinoma. Each CDR3 protein gets one entry after TCRdb re-called the multiplex PCR reads with MiXCR. Of about 120,000 distinct CDR3 sequences listed, about two thirds were seen once; the top ten hold more than 8%. Sequenced input: tumor-adjacent normal liver tissue. These receptors were collected from a woman aged 55-69 years with primary liver carcinoma and hepatitis B virus infection. Each CDR3 is given with its conserved first and last residue. A D gene is named only where the DNA matches it firmly. Size is stated for part of the rows, as once, few or many counts, or as a class when the clone is expanded.

cdr3_aa cdr3_nt d_call clone_size j_call v_call
CANSQLTGQGASNYGYTF TGTGCCAACAGCCAACTCACAGGACAGGGGGCCTCAAACTATGGCTACACCTTC TRBD1 . TRBJ1-2 TRBV5-6
CASSQTPDGTPLNTEAFF TGCGCCAGCAGCCAAACACCTGACGGGACACCTCTGAACACTGAGGCTTTCTTT . . TRBJ1-1 TRBV4-1
CASSLDPADRDPSNEKLFF TGTGCCAGCAGCTTAGATCCCGCAGACAGGGATCCGTCTAATGAAAAACTGTTTTTT TRBD1 medium-sized TRBJ1-4 TRBV11-2
CACSLGWGRPSERRGTEAFF TGTGCCTGCAGCTTAGGCTGGGGGCGCCCCTCGGAACGGCGGGGCACTGAAGCTTTCTTT . once TRBJ1-1 TRBV7-9
CASSLLARRYEQYF TGTGCCAGCAGCCTCCTAGCGCGGCGGTACGAACAGTACTTC . . TRBJ2-7 TRBV11-2
CANRPQHF TGTGCTAACCGCCCCCAGCATTTT . . TRBJ1-5 TRBV11-3
CVGLVSSYNEQFF TGTGTCGGTCTAGTCAGCTCCTACAATGAGCAGTTCTTC . . TRBJ2-1 TRBV2
CASSPPGLAGKETQYF TGTGCCAGCAGTCCCCCGGGACTAGCGGGGAAAGAGACCCAGTACTTC TRBD2 . TRBJ2-5 TRBV28
CANSTGGETQYF TGTGCCAACAGTACAGGGGGAGAGACCCAATACTTC TRBD1 . TRBJ2-5 TRBV6-6
CASRSYRDREYGYTF TGTGCCAGCAGGAGCTACCGGGATAGGGAGTATGGCTACACCTTC . . TRBJ1-2 TRBV6-2/TRBV6-3
CASSDTQYTEALF TGTGCCAGCAGCGATACCCAGTACACCGAAGCTCTCTTT . . TRBJ1-1 TRBV6-6
CASSSSGASEGHGYTF TGTGCCAGCAGTTCGTCCGGGGCCTCGGAGGGCCATGGCTACACCTTC . . TRBJ1-2 TRBV28
CASNFLDSGPHERYF TGTGCCAGCAACTTCTTGGACAGTGGGCCGCACGAGCGGTACTTC . . TRBJ2-7 TRBV7-6
CDTQIQGLYNEQFF TGTGACACTCAAATCCAGGGTCTCTACAATGAGCAGTTCTTC . . TRBJ2-1 TRBV6-5
CASGLLYQETQYF TGTGCCAGCGGTTTACTGTACCAAGAGACCCAGTACTTC . many TRBJ2-5 TRBV2
CASSQARDRIYEQYF TGCGCCAGCAGCCAGGCGCGCGATAGAATTTACGAGCAGTACTTC . . TRBJ2-7 TRBV4-1
CVNSSYGAYYEQYF TGTGTCAACAGTTCATACGGGGCCTACTACGAGCAGTACTTC . . TRBJ2-7 TRBV6-1
CSSGIGGAQETKYF TGCAGTTCCGGGATAGGAGGGGCTCAGGAGACCAAGTACTTC . . TRBJ2-5 TRBV29-1
CASNYGPRDGYGYTF TGTGCCAGCAACTACGGACCCCGAGACGGCTATGGCTACACCTTC . . TRBJ1-2 TRBV6-6
CASSFTTGFGGELFF TGTGCCAGCAGCTTTACGACAGGGTTTGGCGGGGAGCTGTTTTTT TRBD1 medium-sized TRBJ2-2 TRBV11-2
CASSLGTGGNQPQYF TGTGCCAGCAGCTTAGGGACAGGGGGCAACCAACCCCAGTATTTT TRBD1 . TRBJ2-3 TRBV5-4
CASNCGLRTQYF TGTGCCAGCAACTGTGGGCTGAGGACCCAGTACTTC . . TRBJ2-5 TRBV12-3/TRBV12-4
CASSHGGTSGPPDNEQFF TGTGCCAGCAGCCACGGCGGGACTAGCGGACCCCCAGACAACGAGCAGTTCTTC TRBD2 . TRBJ2-1 TRBV14
CASTTPEGESYEQYF TGTGCGAGCACTACCCCGGAGGGGGAGTCCTACGAGCAGTACTTC . . TRBJ2-7 TRBV6-6
CARSSGGEDTEAFF TGTGCCAGAAGCTCAGGGGGTGAGGACACTGAAGCTTTCTTT TRBD1 once TRBJ1-1 TRBV11-2
CASSLHGVNVLTF TGTGCCAGCAGTCTACATGGGGTCAACGTCCTGACTTTC . few TRBJ2-6 TRBV6-6
CANGYAGGRNEQFF TGTGCTAATGGTTATGCTGGAGGGCGCAATGAGCAGTTCTTC . . TRBJ2-1 TRBV12-5
CATSLIRGNTEAFF TGTGCCACCAGTTTAATAAGAGGGAACACTGAAGCCTTCTTT . . TRBJ1-1 TRBV11-2
CASSTGGETQYF TGTGCCAGCAGTACAGGGGGAGAGACCCAGTACTTC TRBD1 many TRBJ2-5 TRBV6-6
CAWSVDSNSEVFF TGTGCCTGGAGTGTTGATTCGAACTCTGAAGTTTTCTTT . . TRBJ1-1 TRBV30
CASSQAGDTQYF TGTGCCAGCAGTCAAGCGGGAGATACGCAGTATTTT . few TRBJ2-3 TRBV6-2/TRBV6-3
CASSDLRALHYEQYF TGTGCCAGCAGTGATTTGAGGGCATTACACTACGAGCAGTACTTC . . TRBJ2-7 TRBV6-1
CTSSSWEDEQFF TGTACCAGCAGCTCATGGGAGGATGAGCAGTTCTTC . . TRBJ2-1 TRBV11-2
CASSLGTYNEQFF TGTGCCAGCAGCTTAGGCACCTACAATGAGCAGTTCTTC . few TRBJ2-1 TRBV7-3
CTSSPGQGTLIDTQYF TGTACCAGCAGTCCGGGACAGGGAACCCTCATAGACACGCAGTATTTT TRBD1 . TRBJ2-3 TRBV12-3/TRBV12-4
CASSPTQGAGLYTEQFF TGCGCCAGCAGCCCCACACAGGGGGCTGGGCTATACACTGAGCAGTTCTTC TRBD1 . TRBJ2-1 TRBV4-1
CASSVFQMVPGELLF TGTGCCAGCAGTGTATTCCAAATGGTACCAGGGGAGCTGCTTTTT . . TRBJ2-2 TRBV6-1
CASHSVVWTEAFF TGTGCCAGCCACTCCGTCGTCTGGACTGAAGCTTTCTTT . many TRBJ1-1 TRBV28
CASADRGDTEAFF TGTGCCAGCGCGGACAGGGGGGACACTGAAGCTTTCTTT TRBD1 . TRBJ1-1 TRBV7-9
CASTPIGGLGGANVLTF TGTGCCAGTACCCCTATTGGGGGGTTAGGTGGGGCCAACGTCCTGACTTTC . . TRBJ2-6 TRBV19
CASSPNEQGARGNTIYF TGTGCCAGTAGCCCGAACGAACAGGGGGCGCGTGGAAACACCATATATTTT TRBD1 . TRBJ1-3 TRBV7-8
CSTAGTGGGIDTQYF TGCAGCACCGCAGGAACAGGGGGCGGCATAGATACGCAGTATTTT TRBD1 . TRBJ2-3 TRBV29-1
CASSFTGSRDTQYF TGTGCCAGCAGTTTCACGGGTAGTAGGGATACGCAGTATTTT . many TRBJ2-3 TRBV28
CSARQQTESLKSSYNEQFF TGCAGTGCTAGACAGCAGACAGAGTCATTAAAGAGCTCCTACAATGAGCAGTTCTTC . . TRBJ2-1 TRBV20-1
CASSFGHFSYNEQFF TGTGCCAGCAGCTTTGGACATTTCTCCTACAATGAGCAGTTCTTC . many TRBJ2-1 TRBV5-6
CASSSTRSITKAFF TGTGCCAGCAGTTCAACACGGTCGATCACTAAAGCTTTCTTT . . TRBJ1-1 TRBV12-3/TRBV12-4
CSVEGVGRESSFNEQFF TGCAGCGTCGAAGGGGTCGGCAGGGAGAGCTCCTTCAATGAGCAGTTCTTC . . TRBJ2-1 TRBV29-1
CASSLDTSGSGDEQFF TGCGCCAGCAGCTTGGATACTAGTGGGAGTGGGGATGAGCAGTTCTTC . . TRBJ2-1 TRBV5-1
CAISRDRDAEAFF TGTGCCATCAGCAGGGACAGGGACGCTGAAGCTTTCTTT TRBD1 many TRBJ1-1 TRBV10-3
CASSTPGQGNHEQYF TGTGCCAGCAGTACGCCGGGACAGGGGAACCACGAGCAGTACTTC TRBD1 . TRBJ2-7 TRBV28
CSVGAAGGNGYAF TGCAGCGTTGGAGCGGCAGGGGGCAATGGCTACGCCTTC TRBD1 . TRBJ1-2 TRBV29-1
CSAPGGMGVNTEAFF TGCAGCGCCCCGGGGGGGATGGGAGTGAACACTGAAGCTTTCTTT . many TRBJ1-1 TRBV29-1
CTSSVSEGGGDEQFF TGCACCAGCAGTGTTTCAGAGGGCGGCGGGGATGAGCAATTCTTC . . TRBJ2-1 TRBV10-2
CVSTPREPHLGAFF TGTGTCAGCACCCCCAGGGAACCGCACCTCGGGGCTTTCTTT . . TRBJ1-1 TRBV28